The 23 T cell receptor beta chains reported below all come from one sample, sequenced in a study of response to subunit inactivated influenza vaccine. MiXCR, applied by TCRdb to the RT-PCR reads, yields one record per CDR3 protein. The repertoire includes approximately 530,000 distinct CDR3 sequences, under 15% of them detected once, and over 10% sits in the top ten. Sequencing used PBMCs from blood, obtained about 40 days after vaccination. All receptors derive from a man between 45 and 60 years old who received an inactivated influenza vaccine.

The chain links TRBV6-2 or TRBV6-3 to TRBJ1-1, with 12 bases that match TRBD1. Germline V gene lookup returns CDR1 MNHEY and CDR2 SVGEGT. Trimming took 7 bases from V and 5 from J; bases not matched to a gene: 8. The CDR3 has 15 residues. CDR3 nucleotides: TGTGCCAGCAAGCCGGGACAGGGGGCGAGGACTGAAGCTTTCTTT. Its protein is CASKPGQGARTEAFF.

This clonotype was detected many times. This chain joins TRBV29-1 and TRBJ1-1; 12 bases are a match to TRBD1. The CDR3 runs to 12 residues. Germline-derived CDR1 and CDR2 are SQVTM and ANQGSEA. Trimming took 4 bases from V and 8 from J; bases not matched to a gene: 2. CDR3 amino acids: CSVGGTGGEAFF. CDR3 sequence (DNA): TGCAGCGTTGGGGGGACAGGGGGCGAAGCTTTCTTT.

About this clonotype: A single base separates this from a much larger clone, so it may be a read error. V is TRBV7-2 and J is TRBJ2-3; 7 nucleotides match TRBD2. The germline V gene has CDR1 SGHTA and CDR2 FQGNSA. The CDR3 spans 15 residues. Trimming took 5 bases from V and 2 from J; bases not matched to a gene: 7. CDR3 nucleotide sequence: TGTGCCAGCAGCCTTGCAGCGGGGTTCACAGATACGCAGTATTTT. Its translation is CASSLAAGFTDTQYF.

This clonotype was observed a handful of times. The chain uses TRBV5-1 and TRBJ1-5, with 8 nucleotides matching TRBD1. CDR1 and CDR2 (germline): SGHRS, YFSETQ. The CDR3 loop spans 16 amino acids. V was pared by 4 bases and J by 0 bases, with 6 bases of the junction left unmatched. Written as DNA, the CDR3 is TGCGCCAGCAGCCCTACAGGGGGGTATAGCAATCAGCCCCAGCATTTT. This sequence encodes CASSPTGGYSNQPQHF.

The gene calls are TRBV5-4 and TRBJ2-5, with D possibly TRBD2 on 5 matching bases. Trimming pared 5 bases from V and 5 bases from J, leaving 19 bases between. From germline, CDR1 is SGHNT and CDR2 YYREEE (reference sequence). The CDR3 loop spans 15 amino acids. CDR3 DNA: TGTGCCAGCAGTTCCGGAGGACGGACTGGGGAGACCCAGTACTTC. It yields the protein CASSSGGRTGETQYF.

This clonotype showed up many times. The V gene is TRBV12-3 or TRBV12-4, the J gene TRBJ2-3; no firm D call. Deletions cut 6 bases from V and 2 bases from J, with 6 bases between. This CDR3 has 12 amino acids. CDR3 sequence reads: CASRELTDTQYF. CDR3 in DNA: TGTGCCAGCAGGGAGCTCACAGATACGCAGTATTTT.

A few counts support this clonotype. One end of the junction is discordant with germline, which a read error may explain. CDR3 sequence: CASSDSRAYTIYF. The CDR3 coding sequence is TGTGCCAGCAGTGACTCCAGGGCGTACACCATATATTTT. The chain links TRBV6-5 to TRBJ1-3; D perhaps matches TRBD1 (5 bases). Germline V CDR1 and CDR2: MNHEY, SVGAGI. CDR3 size: 13 residues.

The chain is built from TRBV20-1 and TRBJ1-3; possibly TRBD1 for D (5 bases). The CDR3 length is 15 residues. Between the trimmed V and J ends, which lost 2 bases and 0 bases, there was a span of 11 bases. The germline CDR1 and CDR2 sequences are DFQATT and SNEGSKA (reference sequence). The CDR3 DNA sequence: TGCAGTGCTAGATGGGGACCCTACTCTGGAAACACCATATATTTT. Its translation: CSARWGPYSGNTIYF.

V is TRBV7-6 and J is TRBJ2-5, with D unresolved. CDR3 length equals 14 residues. CDR1 is SGHVS, CDR2 FNYEAQ, per germline. V shed 2 bases and J shed 3 bases, with 10 bases lying between them. The CDR3 spells CASSLLGRKETQYF. CDR3 nucleotide sequence: TGTGCCAGCAGCTTACTAGGGCGTAAAGAGACCCAGTACTTC. Together with reference TRBV7-6 and TRBJ2-5, the CDR3 gives the full variable domain: GAGVSQSPRYKVTKRGQDVALRCDPISGHVSLYWYRQALGQGPEFLTYFNYEAQQDKSGLPNDRFSAERPEGSISTLTIQRTEQRDSAMYRCASSLLGRKETQYFGPGTRLLVL.

Only a few counts were recorded for this clonotype. The gene calls are TRBV24-1 and TRBJ1-2; 7 bases align to TRBD1. This CDR3 region has 16 residues. V was pared by 5 bases and J by 1 base, with 9 bases of the junction left unmatched. The germline gives CDR1 KGHDR, CDR2 SFDVKD. CDR3 amino acids: CATSGLGQLNNYGYTF. The CDR3 nucleotides read TGTGCCACCAGTGGATTGGGACAGCTCAATAACTATGGCTACACCTTC.

This clonotype was detected a few times. The chain employs TRBV5-1 and TRBJ2-7; D is ambiguous. CDR1 and CDR2 from the germline V gene are SGHRS and YFSETQ. V was cut by 0 bases and J by 0 bases, with 13 bases left in between. This CDR3 comprises 16 residues. The CDR3 loop reads CASSLAKSVSSYEQYF. CDR3 nucleotide sequence: TGCGCCAGCAGCTTGGCCAAGTCAGTCAGCTCCTACGAGCAGTACTTC.

This clonotype was counted ten times or more. The chain recombines TRBV29-1 with TRBJ2-1; D call uncertain. Germline V gene sequence: CDR1 SQVTM, CDR2 ANQGSEA. The V and J ends lost 2 bases and 4 bases respectively, with 12 bases between them. The CDR3 contains 14 residues. The CDR3: CSVELAGEYNEQFF. The CDR3 nucleotides are TGCAGCGTTGAATTGGCTGGAGAATACAATGAGCAGTTCTTC.

This clonotype was counted a few times. CDR3 amino acids: CASSSRLAGAANTGELFF. The CDR3 coding sequence is TGTGCCAGCAGTTCCCGACTAGCGGGGGCCGCGAACACCGGGGAGCTGTTTTTT. The rearrangement links TRBV6-2 or TRBV6-3 to TRBJ2-2; 12 bases are a match to TRBD2. The CDR3 runs to 18 residues. Trimming at V came to 4 bases and at J to 0 bases, leaving 6 bases not matched to a gene. The germline V gene encodes CDR1 MNHEY and CDR2 SVGEGT.

This clonotype was observed at least ten times. The chain carries TRBV9 and TRBJ2-2, with D uncertain. The V gene's germline CDR1 is SGDLS and CDR2 YYNGEE. V dropped 0 bases and J dropped 7 bases, with 19 bases sitting between them. The CDR3 runs to 17 residues. CDR3 bases: TGTGCCAGCAGCGTAGGTGTGACTCCCGTTAATGGCGGGGAGCTGTTTTTT. This translates into CASSVGVTPVNGGELFF.

This clonotype has a handful of counts. The rearrangement links TRBV12-3 or TRBV12-4 to TRBJ2-7; either TRBD1 or TRBD2 may fit D (5 bases each). CDR3 length: 13 amino acids. Trimming took off 6 bases at V and 2 bases at J, with 11 bases between the two ends. CDR3 residues: CASRLGAAYEQYF. The CDR3 nucleotides read TGTGCCAGCAGACTCGGGGCCGCCTACGAGCAGTACTTC.

V and J are TRBV5-6 and TRBJ2-1, with a possible D match to TRBD1 (6 bases). Germline V gene sequence: CDR1 SGHDT, CDR2 YYEEEE. CDR3 size: 17 residues. V was pared by 1 base and J by 1 base, with 15 bases between. The CDR3 bases are TGTGCCAGCAGCTTGCAAGGGGGAGCCCGATCCTACAATGAGCAGTTCTTC. Its protein is CASSLQGGARSYNEQFF.

The rearrangement links TRBV10-3 to TRBJ2-1; D not certain. The germline gives CDR1 ENHRY, CDR2 SYGVKD. This CDR3 region has 15 residues. V gave up 0 bases and J gave up 0 bases, with 6 bases separating them. CDR3 amino acids: CAISESKFSYNEQFF. As DNA, the CDR3 is TGTGCCATCAGTGAGTCTAAGTTCTCCTACAATGAGCAGTTCTTC.

This clonotype occurred a few times. The chain uses TRBV4-1 and TRBJ2-7; TRBD1 aligns across 8 bases. Looked up from germline, CDR1 is MGHRA and CDR2 is YSYEKL. There are 14 residues in the CDR3. V trimming: 4 bases; J trimming: 4 bases; junction bases outside the gene matches: 6. CDR3 sequence (DNA): TGCGCCAGCAGCCCGACAGGGGAAGGATACGAGCAGTACTTC. Amino acid sequence: CASSPTGEGYEQYF.

This chain links TRBV5-1 with TRBJ2-1; D gene uncertain. CDR1 SGHRS and CDR2 YFSETQ come from the germline V gene. The CDR3 sequence is 15 residues long. V was cut by 0 bases and J by 4 bases, with 11 bases left in between. The CDR3 loop reads CASSLVVNGYNEQFF. CDR3 coding DNA: TGCGCCAGCAGCTTGGTCGTAAACGGGTACAATGAGCAGTTCTTC.

The rearrangement joins TRBV19 to TRBJ1-5, with TRBD1 as a possible D gene (5 bases). Trimming cost V 8 bases and J 6 bases, with 17 bases left between them. Germline V gives CDR1 LNHDA, CDR2 SQIVND (reference sequence). The CDR3 is made up of 14 amino acids. The CDR3 DNA reads TGTGCCAGTCGGAGCAGGGAGGGCTTTCAGCCCCAGCATTTT. The encoded protein is CASRSREGFQPQHF.

V and J are TRBV12-3 or TRBV12-4 and TRBJ2-3; weak D call: TRBD1 (5 bases). The CDR3 runs 16 residues. The ends were cut back, 4 bases at V and 4 bases at J, with 18 bases in the middle. The CDR3 sequence: CASSWPRNGAPDTQYF. The CDR3 region has the DNA TGTGCCAGCAGTTGGCCTAGGAATGGGGCGCCAGATACGCAGTATTTT.

A few counts support this clonotype. The J gene is TRBJ1-1, the V gene TRBV12-3 or TRBV12-4, with 10 bases lining up with TRBD1. V shed 5 bases and J 4 bases; nucleotides not matched to a gene: 4. The CDR3 extends over 14 amino acids. CDR3 bases: TGTGCCAGCAGTAGGGACAGGGGCGGCACTGAAGCTTTCTTT. Its protein is CASSRDRGGTEAFF.

The V and J genes are TRBV7-2 and TRBJ2-7; either TRBD1 or TRBD2 may fit D (5 bases each). This CDR3 region has 13 residues. The V gene's germline CDR1 is SGHTA and CDR2 FQGNSA. V lost 5 bases to trimming and J lost 4 bases, with 12 bases between them. CDR3 DNA sequence: TGTGCCAGCAGCAAACGGGGCCGATACGAGCAGTACTTC. The encoded protein is CASSKRGRYEQYF.